The 15 T cell receptor beta chains below were found in one sample sequenced in a study of OX40 agonist ivuxolimab in advanced cancers. Profiling relied on immunoSEQ multiplex PCR, and the TCRdb table lists in-frame clones only, not all of them. Among around 24,000 clones, around 83% were seen once, and the ten largest hold roughly 16%. The material was CD4+ or CD8+ T cells sorted from blood, obtained in a trial of the OX40 agonist ivuxolimab. The receptors here all came from an adult with an advanced solid tumor such as melanoma, head and neck, liver or kidney cancer.

CDR3 protein: CASSPRDGSTEAFF. CDR3 sequence (DNA): TGTGCCAGCTCACCCCGGGACGGTTCCACTGAAGCTTTCTTT. V and J are TRBV18 and TRBJ1-1, with a possible D match to TRBD1 (5 bases). The germline V gene encodes CDR1 KGHSH and CDR2 LQKENI. V lost 3 bases and J 4 bases, leaving 12 bases between the germline ends. The CDR3 totals 14 residues. Full variable domain (outside the CDR3, taken from reference TRBV18 and TRBJ1-1): NAGVMQNPRHLVRRRGQEARLRCSPMKGHSHVYWYRQLPEEGLKFMVYLQKENIIDESGMPKERFSAEFPKEGPSILRIQQVVRGDSAAYFCASSPRDGSTEAFFGQGTRLTVV.

The chain combines TRBV4-3 with TRBJ2-2; TRBD1 agrees at 9 bases. Trimming at V came to 4 bases and at J to 5 bases, leaving 8 bases not matched to a gene. This CDR3 is built from 16 residues. Germline V gene data show CDR1 as LGHNA and CDR2 as YSLEER. The CDR3 DNA sequence: TGCGCCAGCAGCCGTAAGTTCGGGACAGGGACCGGGGAGCTGTTTTTT. This sequence encodes CASSRKFGTGTGELFF.

The chain recombines TRBV7-3 with TRBJ2-3; D not certain. This CDR3 contains 12 residues. The germline CDR1 and CDR2 sequences are SGHTA and FQGTGA. Deletions cut 2 bases from V and 9 bases from J, with 9 bases between. The CDR3 here is CASSLAEDTQYF. In nucleotides, the CDR3 is TGTGCCAGCAGCTTAGCGGAAGACACGCAGTATTTT.

The chain employs TRBV6-4 and TRBJ1-1; D unclear. V gave up 6 bases and J gave up 3 bases, with 11 bases separating them. The CDR3 runs to 13 residues. The germline V gene has CDR1 MRHNA and CDR2 SNTAGT. The CDR3 region is CASRDTVDTEAFF. CDR3 sequence (DNA): TGTGCCAGCAGGGATACAGTGGACACTGAAGCTTTCTTT.

The gene calls are TRBV7-2 and TRBJ2-3; no clear D gene. From germline, CDR1 is SGHTA and CDR2 FQGNSA. V was pared by 3 bases and J by 1 base, with 5 bases between. The CDR3 length is 13 residues. Here the CDR3 DNA reads TGTGCCAGCAGCTTTGGGGGCACAGATACGCAGTATTTT. Translation gives CASSFGGTDTQYF.

The V gene is TRBV19, the J gene TRBJ2-7; TRBD1 matches at 7 bases. V gave up 6 bases and J gave up 0 bases; unmatched junction bases: 8. Germline-derived CDR1 and CDR2 are LNHDA and SQIVND (reference sequence). The CDR3 is made up of 15 amino acids. DNA of the CDR3: TGTGCCAGTAGATTCGGGACAGATCGCTCCTACGAGCAGTACTTC. This translates into CASRFGTDRSYEQYF.

This chain uses TRBV5-6 with TRBJ1-6, with 8 bases identical to TRBD1. The V gene's germline CDR1 is SGHDT and CDR2 YYEEEE. The CDR3 consists of 14 residues. V shed 8 bases and J 10 bases; nucleotides not matched to a gene: 11. CDR3 region: CASTRQGTGSPLHF. For the CDR3, the DNA is TGTGCCAGTACCCGACAGGGGACGGGGTCACCCCTCCACTTT.

The V and J genes are TRBV7-6 and TRBJ1-1; D ambiguous. Germline-derived CDR1 and CDR2 are SGHVS and FNYEAQ. The CDR3 extends over 14 amino acids. V was shortened by 0 bases and J by 1 base, with 6 bases between the two germline ends. CDR3 sequence: CASSLALGNTEAFF. DNA of the CDR3: TGTGCCAGCAGCTTAGCTCTGGGGAACACTGAAGCTTTCTTT. Supplemented by reference TRBV7-6 and TRBJ1-1, the full variable domain reads GAGVSQSPRYKVTKRGQDVALRCDPISGHVSLYWYRQALGQGPEFLTYFNYEAQQDKSGLPNDRFSAERPEGSISTLTIQRTEQRDSAMYRCASSLALGNTEAFFGQGTRLTVV.

This chain connects TRBV10-1 to TRBJ2-3; D is unclear. Germline assignment: CDR1 WNHNN and CDR2 SYGVQD (reference sequence). The CDR3 totals 14 residues. V was trimmed by 5 bases and J by 3 bases, leaving 12 bases between them. The CDR3 region is CASSKRGWTDTQYF. The CDR3 DNA reads as TGCGCCAGCAGTAAGCGTGGTTGGACAGATACGCAGTATTTT.

V gene TRBV6-1 combines with J gene TRBJ2-3; D is undetermined. The CDR3 contains 12 residues. The V gene's germline CDR1 is MNHNS and CDR2 SASEGT. The germline V and J ends were trimmed by 3 bases and 7 bases, with 8 bases remaining between them. CDR3 in amino acids: CASSESVNTQYF. CDR3 coding DNA: TGTGCCAGCAGTGAGTCCGTGAATACGCAGTATTTT.

The rearrangement joins TRBV5-8 to TRBJ2-5; 8 bases are shared with TRBD2. V was clipped by 1 base and J by 2 bases; unmatched bases: 7. The germline V gene encodes CDR1 SGHTS and CDR2 YDEGEE. This CDR3 spans 16 amino acids. CDR3: CASSLPLRGGQETQYF. The DNA of the CDR3 is TGTGCCAGCAGCTTGCCCCTCCGGGGGGGTCAAGAGACCCAGTACTTC.

This clone showed up just once. This sequence joins TRBV5-6 and TRBJ2-7, with D hard to call. V shed 3 bases and J shed 2 bases, with 6 bases lying between them. This CDR3 contains 12 residues. Germline V gene sequence: CDR1 SGHDT, CDR2 YYEEEE. CDR3 coding DNA: TGTGCCAGCAGCTCGCGTCCCTACGAGCAGTACTTC. The encoded protein is CASSSRPYEQYF.

V is TRBV5-1 and J is TRBJ2-5; maybe TRBD1 (5 bases). Trimming removed 0 bases at V and 4 bases at J, with 10 bases between. The germline V gene encodes CDR1 SGHRS and CDR2 YFSETQ. The CDR3 is made up of 14 amino acids. The CDR3 is CASSLVPQGETQYF. As DNA, the CDR3 is TGCGCCAGCAGCTTGGTCCCTCAGGGAGAGACCCAGTACTTC. Looking up the rest from reference TRBV5-1 and TRBJ2-5 gives the full variable domain: KAGVTQTPRYLIKTRGQQVTLSCSPISGHRSVSWYQQTPGQGLQFLFEYFSETQRNKGNFPGRFSGRQFSNSRSEMNVSTLELGDSALYLCASSLVPQGETQYFGPGTRLLVL.

The DNA of the CDR3 is TGTGCCAGCAGTTATGGGGCAGGGCTCAACGAGCAGTACTTC. As protein: CASSYGAGLNEQYF. This chain links TRBV6-5 with TRBJ2-7, with D perhaps TRBD1 (5 bases). This CDR3 comprises 14 residues. V was clipped by 3 bases and J by 5 bases, with 14 bases between them. Per the germline V gene, CDR1 is MNHEY and CDR2 is SVGAGI.

This chain uses TRBV19 with TRBJ1-5, with D perhaps matching TRBD1 (5 bases). Germline V gene lookup returns CDR1 LNHDA and CDR2 SQIVND (reference sequence). The CDR3 contains 15 residues. The V and J ends lost 6 bases and 3 bases respectively, with 15 bases between them. CDR3 nucleotides: TGTGCCAGTAGGGAGCAGGGACTGATCAATCAGCCCCAGCATTTT. This encodes CASREQGLINQPQHF.